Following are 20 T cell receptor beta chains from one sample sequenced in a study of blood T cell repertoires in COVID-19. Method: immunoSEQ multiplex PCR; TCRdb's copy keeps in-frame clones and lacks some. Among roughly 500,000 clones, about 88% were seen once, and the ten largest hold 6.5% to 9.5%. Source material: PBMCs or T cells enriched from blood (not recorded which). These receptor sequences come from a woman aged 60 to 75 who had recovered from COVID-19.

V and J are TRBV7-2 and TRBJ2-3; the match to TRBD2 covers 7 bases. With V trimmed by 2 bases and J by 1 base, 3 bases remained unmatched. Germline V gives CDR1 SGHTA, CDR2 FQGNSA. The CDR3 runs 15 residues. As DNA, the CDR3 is TGTGCCAGCAGCTTAAGGACTAGAGGCACAGATACGCAGTATTTT. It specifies CASSLRTRGTDTQYF.

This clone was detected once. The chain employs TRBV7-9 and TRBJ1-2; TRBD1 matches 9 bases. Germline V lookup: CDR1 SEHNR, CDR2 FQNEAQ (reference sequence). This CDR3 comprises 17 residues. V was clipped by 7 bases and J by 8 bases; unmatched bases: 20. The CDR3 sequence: CASTPASPTGGLWGYTF. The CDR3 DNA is TGTGCCAGCACCCCTGCTTCTCCCACAGGGGGCTTGTGGGGCTACACCTTC.

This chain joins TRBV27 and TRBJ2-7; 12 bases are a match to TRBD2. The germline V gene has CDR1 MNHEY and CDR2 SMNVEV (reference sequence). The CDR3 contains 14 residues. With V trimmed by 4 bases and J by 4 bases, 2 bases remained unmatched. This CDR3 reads CASSWLAGGYEQYF. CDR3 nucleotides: TGTGCCAGCAGTTGGCTAGCGGGGGGGTACGAGCAGTACTTC.

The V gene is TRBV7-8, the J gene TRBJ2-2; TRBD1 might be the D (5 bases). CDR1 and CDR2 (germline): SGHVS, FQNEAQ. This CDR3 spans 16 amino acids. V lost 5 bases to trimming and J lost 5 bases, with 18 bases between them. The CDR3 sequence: CASSVGQGAGTGELFF. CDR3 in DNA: TGTGCCAGCAGCGTAGGGCAGGGTGCCGGGACCGGGGAGCTGTTTTTT.

This CDR3 reads CASSARVTNTGELFF. The CDR3 DNA sequence: TGTGCCAGTAGTGCCCGGGTAACGAACACCGGGGAGCTGTTTTTT. The chain combines TRBV19 with TRBJ2-2; no definite D call. The CDR3 runs to 15 residues. CDR1 is LNHDA and CDR2 is SQIVND in the germline V gene (reference sequence). Trimming cost V 5 bases and J 0 bases, with 10 bases left between them.

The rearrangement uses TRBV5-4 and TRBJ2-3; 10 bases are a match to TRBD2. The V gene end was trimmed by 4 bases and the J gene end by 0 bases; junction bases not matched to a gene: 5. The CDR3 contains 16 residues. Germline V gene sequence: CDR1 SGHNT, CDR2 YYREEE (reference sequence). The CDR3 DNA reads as TGTGCCAGCAGCCAACTAGCGGGGCTTAGCACAGATACGCAGTATTTT. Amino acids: CASSQLAGLSTDTQYF. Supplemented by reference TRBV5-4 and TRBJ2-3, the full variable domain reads ETGVTQSPTHLIKTRGQQVTLRCSSQSGHNTVSWYQQALGQGPQFIFQYYREEENGRGNFPPRFSGLQFPNYSSELNVNALELDDSALYLCASSQLAGLSTDTQYFGPGTRLTVL.

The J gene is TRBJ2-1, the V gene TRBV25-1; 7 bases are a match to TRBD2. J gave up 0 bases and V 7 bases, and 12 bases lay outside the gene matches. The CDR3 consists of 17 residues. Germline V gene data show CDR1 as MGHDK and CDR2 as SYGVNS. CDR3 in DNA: TGTGCCAGCACCGAACGGGGACTAAAGAGCTCCTACAATGAGCAGTTCTTC. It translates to CASTERGLKSSYNEQFF.

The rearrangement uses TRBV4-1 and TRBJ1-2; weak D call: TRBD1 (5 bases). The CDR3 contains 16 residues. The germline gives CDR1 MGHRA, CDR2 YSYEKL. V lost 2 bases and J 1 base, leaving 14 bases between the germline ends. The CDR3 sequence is CASSQMSQGFNYGYTF. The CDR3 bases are TGCGCCAGCAGCCAAATGAGCCAGGGCTTTAACTATGGCTACACCTTC.

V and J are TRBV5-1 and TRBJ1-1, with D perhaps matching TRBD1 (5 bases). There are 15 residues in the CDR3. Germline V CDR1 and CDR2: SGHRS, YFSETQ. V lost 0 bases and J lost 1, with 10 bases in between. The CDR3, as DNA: TGCGCCAGCAGCTTGGGGCTGGGGCCGAACACTGAAGCTTTCTTT. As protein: CASSLGLGPNTEAFF. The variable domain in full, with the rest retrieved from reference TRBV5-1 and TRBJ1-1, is KAGVTQTPRYLIKTRGQQVTLSCSPISGHRSVSWYQQTPGQGLQFLFEYFSETQRNKGNFPGRFSGRQFSNSRSEMNVSTLELGDSALYLCASSLGLGPNTEAFFGQGTRLTVV.

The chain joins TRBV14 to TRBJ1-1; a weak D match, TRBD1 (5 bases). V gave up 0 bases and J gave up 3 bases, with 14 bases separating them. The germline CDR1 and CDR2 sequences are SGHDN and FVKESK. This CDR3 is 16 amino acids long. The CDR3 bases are TGTGCCAGCAGCCAAGATATAGGCAGGGTTGACACTGAAGCTTTCTTT. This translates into CASSQDIGRVDTEAFF.

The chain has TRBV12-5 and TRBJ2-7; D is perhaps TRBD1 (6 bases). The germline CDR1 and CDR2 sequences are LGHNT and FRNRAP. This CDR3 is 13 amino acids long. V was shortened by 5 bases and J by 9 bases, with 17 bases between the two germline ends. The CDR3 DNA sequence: TGTGCTAGTGGTCAGCAACGACAGGCCGGGCAGTACTTC. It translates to CASGQQRQAGQYF.

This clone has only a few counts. CDR3 bases: TGTGCCAGCAGCCAGCGGGGGGGATATGAGCAGTACGTC. Its translation is CASSQRGGYEQYV. The chain links TRBV3-1 (or the pseudogene TRBV3-2) to TRBJ2-7; 9 positions match TRBD2. Germline V gene lookup returns CDR1 LGHDT and CDR2 YNNKEL (reference sequence). The length of the CDR3 is 13 residues. The V and J ends lost 3 bases and 7 bases, in that order; junction bases with no gene match: 4.

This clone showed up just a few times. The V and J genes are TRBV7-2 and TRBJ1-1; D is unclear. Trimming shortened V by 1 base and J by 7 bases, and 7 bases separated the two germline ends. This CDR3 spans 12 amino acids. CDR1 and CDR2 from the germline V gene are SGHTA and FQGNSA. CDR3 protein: CASSLGLHEAFF. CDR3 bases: TGTGCCAGCAGCTTAGGACTCCATGAAGCTTTCTTT.

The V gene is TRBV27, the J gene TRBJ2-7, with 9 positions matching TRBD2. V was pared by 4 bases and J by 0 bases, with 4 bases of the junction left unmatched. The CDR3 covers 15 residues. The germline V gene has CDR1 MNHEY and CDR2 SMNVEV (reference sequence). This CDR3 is CASSWGSGGSYEQYF. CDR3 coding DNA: TGTGCCAGCAGTTGGGGTAGCGGGGGCTCCTACGAGCAGTACTTC.

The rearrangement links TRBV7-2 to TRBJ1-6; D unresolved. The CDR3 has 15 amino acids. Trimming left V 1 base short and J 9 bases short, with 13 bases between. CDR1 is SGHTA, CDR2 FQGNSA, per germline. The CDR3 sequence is CASSLEGLMGSPLHF. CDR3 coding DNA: TGTGCCAGCAGCTTAGAAGGACTGATGGGTTCACCCCTCCACTTT.

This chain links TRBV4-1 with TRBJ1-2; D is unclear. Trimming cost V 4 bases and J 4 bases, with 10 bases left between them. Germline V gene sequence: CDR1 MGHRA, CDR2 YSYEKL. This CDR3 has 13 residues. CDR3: CASSPLGGYGYTF. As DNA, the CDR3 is TGCGCCAGCAGCCCCCTGGGAGGCTATGGCTACACCTTC.

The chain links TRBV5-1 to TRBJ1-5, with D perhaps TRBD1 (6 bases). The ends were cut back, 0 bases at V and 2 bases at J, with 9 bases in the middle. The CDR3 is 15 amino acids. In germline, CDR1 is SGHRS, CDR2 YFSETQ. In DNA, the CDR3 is TGCGCCAGCAGCTTGGGGGGGCAGGGCAATCAGCCCCAGCATTTT. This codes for CASSLGGQGNQPQHF.

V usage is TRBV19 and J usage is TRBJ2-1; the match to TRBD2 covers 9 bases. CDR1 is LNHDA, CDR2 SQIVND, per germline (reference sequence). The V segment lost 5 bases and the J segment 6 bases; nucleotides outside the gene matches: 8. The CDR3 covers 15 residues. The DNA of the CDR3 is TGTGCCAGTAGTGTCACTAGCGGGTCTAGCAATGAGCAGTTCTTC. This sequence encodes CASSVTSGSSNEQFF.

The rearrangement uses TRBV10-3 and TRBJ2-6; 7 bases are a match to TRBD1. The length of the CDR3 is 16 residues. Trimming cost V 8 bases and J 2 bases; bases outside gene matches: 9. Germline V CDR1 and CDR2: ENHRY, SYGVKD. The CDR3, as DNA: TGTGCCATCGGTTTCGCACAGGGGACTGGGGCCAACGTCCTGACTTTC. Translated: CAIGFAQGTGANVLTF.

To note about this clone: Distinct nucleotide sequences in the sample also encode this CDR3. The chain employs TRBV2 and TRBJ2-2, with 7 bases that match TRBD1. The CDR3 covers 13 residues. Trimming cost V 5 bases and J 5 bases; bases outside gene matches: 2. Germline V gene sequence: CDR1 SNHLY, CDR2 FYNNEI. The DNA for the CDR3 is TGTGCCAGCAGTCCAGGGGGAACCGGGGAGCTGTTTTTT. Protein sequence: CASSPGGTGELFF.